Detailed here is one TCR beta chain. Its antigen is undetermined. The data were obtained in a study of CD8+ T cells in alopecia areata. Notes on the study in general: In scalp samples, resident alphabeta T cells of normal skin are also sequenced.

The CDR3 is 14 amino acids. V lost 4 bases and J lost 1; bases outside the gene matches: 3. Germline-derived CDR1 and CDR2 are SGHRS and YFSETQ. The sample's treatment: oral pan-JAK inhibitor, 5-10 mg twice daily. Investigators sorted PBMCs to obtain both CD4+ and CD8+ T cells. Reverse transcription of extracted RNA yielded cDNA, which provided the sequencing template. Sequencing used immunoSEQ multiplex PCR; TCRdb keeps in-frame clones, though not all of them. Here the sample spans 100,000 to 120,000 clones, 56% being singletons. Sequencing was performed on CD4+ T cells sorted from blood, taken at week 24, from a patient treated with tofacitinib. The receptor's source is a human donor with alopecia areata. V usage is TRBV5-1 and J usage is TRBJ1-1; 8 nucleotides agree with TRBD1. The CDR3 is CASSVGQANTEAFF. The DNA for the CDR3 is TGCGCCAGCAGCGTGGGACAGGCGAACACTGAAGCTTTCTTT.